The subject of this entry is one TCR beta chain. These data come from a study of blood T cell repertoires in COVID-19. This CDR3 contains 17 residues. Germline-derived CDR1 and CDR2 are MNHNS and SASEGT. The ends were cut back, 4 bases at V and 0 bases at J, with 16 bases in the middle. The table came from immunoSEQ multiplex PCR; TCRdb's copy has only in-frame clones and leaves some out. The sample lists about 160,000 clones; around 87% were seen once. The sequence was collected from a man between 60 and 75 years old with COVID-19, enrolled during active disease. The gene calls are TRBV6-1 and TRBJ1-5; TRBD1 might be the D (5 bases). Sequencing input: peripheral blood. The CDR3 DNA is TGTGCCAGCAGTGGAGGGACTCGGGCTTATAGCAATCAGCCCCAGCATTTT. This codes for CASSGGTRAYSNQPQHF.